Following are 22 T cell receptor beta chains from one sample sequenced in a study of immune evolution from preneoplasia to lung adenocarcinoma. Assay used: immunoSEQ multiplex PCR; TCRdb lists only in-frame clones, some missing. The sample gives approximately 9,000 clones, roughly 82% of which show up once; 2.8% is in the top ten. The specimen was FFPE minimally invasive lung adenocarcinoma tissue. These TCRs come from a person aged 65-85 years with lung adenocarcinoma.

This chain links TRBV4-1 with TRBJ2-7; D is unresolved. Germline V gene data show CDR1 as MGHRA and CDR2 as YSYEKL. Deletions cut 3 bases from V and 7 bases from J, with 13 bases between. CDR3 length: 13 residues. The CDR3 reads CASSQPPQGEQYF. DNA of the CDR3: TGCGCCAGCAGCCAGCCCCCCCAAGGGGAGCAGTACTTC.

V and J are TRBV9 and TRBJ2-1, with 7 bases that match TRBD2. V was clipped by 4 bases and J by 9 bases; unmatched bases: 10. CDR3 length equals 14 residues. Germline CDR1 and CDR2: SGDLS and YYNGEE. This chain's CDR3 is CASSPWGGPGEQFF. The CDR3 DNA reads as TGTGCCAGCAGCCCTTGGGGAGGGCCAGGTGAGCAGTTCTTC.

This clone has only one observation. This chain links TRBV5-6 with TRBJ2-1; no definite D call. The CDR3 consists of 16 residues. V was pared by 5 bases and J by 8 bases, with 23 bases between. In germline, CDR1 is SGHDT, CDR2 YYEEEE. CDR3 nucleotide sequence: TGTGCCAGCAGTTTACTACTGCGAGGCCGCTGGGATGAGCAGTTCTTC. Translation gives CASSLLLRGRWDEQFF.

The chain couples TRBV2 to TRBJ2-3, with TRBD1 matching over 8 bases. Looked up from germline, CDR1 is SNHLY and CDR2 is FYNNEI. J gave up 3 bases and V 6 bases, and 8 bases lay outside the gene matches. The CDR3 consists of 15 residues. The DNA of the CDR3 is TGTGCCAGCAGAGACTACAGGGGGAATACAGATACGCAGTATTTT. It translates to CASRDYRGNTDTQYF.

The V call is TRBV11-2, the J call TRBJ1-1; D is ambiguous. V was trimmed by 4 bases and J by 1 base, leaving 10 bases between them. Germline V gene sequence: CDR1 SGHAT, CDR2 FQNNGV. This CDR3 comprises 14 residues. The CDR3, as DNA: TGTGCCAGCAGCTCCAATTGGGGGAACACTGAAGCTTTCTTT. Translated, it gives CASSSNWGNTEAFF.

V is TRBV19 and J is TRBJ2-1; 8 bases line up with TRBD1. Germline V gives CDR1 LNHDA, CDR2 SQIVND (reference sequence). This CDR3 has 15 amino acids. With 1 base clipped from V and 6 bases from J, the junction kept 5 bases outside the gene matches. DNA of the CDR3: TGTGCCAGTAGTATAGCGACAGGGGAATTCAATGAGCAGTTCTTC. It translates to CASSIATGEFNEQFF.

The chain employs TRBV4-1 and TRBJ2-7; TRBD2 is a possible D gene (5 bases). CDR1 is MGHRA and CDR2 is YSYEKL in the germline V gene. V lost 4 bases and J 2 bases, leaving 12 bases between the germline ends. The CDR3 contains 14 residues. The chain's CDR3 is CASSLGPRAYEQYF. The CDR3 bases are TGCGCCAGCAGCCTAGGTCCGAGGGCCTACGAGCAGTACTTC.

The chain has TRBV30 and TRBJ2-1; no firm D call. V gave up 1 base and J gave up 0 bases, with 7 bases separating them. From germline, CDR1 is GTSNPN and CDR2 SVGIG (reference sequence). The CDR3 sequence is 14 residues long. DNA for the CDR3: TGTGCCTGGAGTGATTTCGGCTCCTACAATGAGCAGTTCTTC. This translates into CAWSDFGSYNEQFF.

V usage is TRBV7-9 and J usage is TRBJ2-3; 13 bases align to TRBD2. CDR3 length equals 16 residues. Trimming removed 1 base from V and 4 bases from J; junction bases left unmatched: 2. Germline V CDR1 and CDR2: SEHNR, FQNEAQ (reference sequence). Here the CDR3 DNA reads TGTGCCAGCAGCTTAGTGACTAGCGGGGGGCCAGATACGCAGTATTTT. Translating it yields CASSLVTSGGPDTQYF.

The V gene is TRBV9, the J gene TRBJ2-3; 12 nucleotides match TRBD2. The germline V gene encodes CDR1 SGDLS and CDR2 YYNGEE. CDR3 length equals 18 residues. V lost 0 bases to trimming and J lost 4 bases; unmatched junction nucleotides: 9. The CDR3, as DNA: TGTGCCAGCAGCGTAGGGCTAGCGGGGGGGGCGGTCGCAGATACGCAGTATTTT. Translated, it gives CASSVGLAGGAVADTQYF.

The chain couples TRBV16 to TRBJ1-4, with D possibly being TRBD1 (5 bases). The V end was cut by 4 bases, the J end by 8 bases, with 20 bases between. The CDR3 runs 16 residues. From germline, CDR1 is KGHSY and CDR2 FQNENV. CDR3 sequence: CASSPAAGQGREKLFF. In DNA form, the CDR3 reads TGTGCCAGCAGCCCCGCCGCGGGTCAGGGAAGGGAAAAACTGTTTTTT.

The chain recombines TRBV5-1 with TRBJ2-7; 7 bases match TRBD2. Trimming removed 5 bases from V and 3 bases from J; junction bases left unmatched: 8. Per the germline V gene, CDR1 is SGHRS and CDR2 is YFSETQ. The CDR3 is made up of 14 amino acids. The chain's CDR3 is CASSTGGALYEQYF. The CDR3 DNA follows: TGCGCCAGCAGTACGGGGGGAGCCCTCTACGAGCAGTACTTC.

DNA for the CDR3: TGTGCCACCAGCAGAACGACAGTCGGGGAGCTGTTTTTT. The encoded protein is CATSRTTVGELFF. This chain joins TRBV15 and TRBJ2-2, with D possibly being TRBD1 (5 bases). The ends were cut back, 2 bases at V and 7 bases at J, with 8 bases in the middle. This CDR3 contains 13 residues. The germline gives CDR1 LNHNV, CDR2 YYDKDF (reference sequence).

This clone turned up a few times. The gene calls are TRBV28 and TRBJ2-7, with D tentatively TRBD2 (5 bases). V lost 10 bases to trimming and J lost 6 bases, with 16 bases between them. Looked up from germline, CDR1 is MDHEN and CDR2 is SYDVKM. The length of the CDR3 is 12 residues. CDR3 in amino acids: CATSDLGSEQYF. DNA of the CDR3: TGTGCCACTTCGGATTTAGGGAGCGAGCAGTACTTC. Filled out from reference TRBV28 and TRBJ2-7, the complete variable domain reads DVKVTQSSRYLVKRTGEKVFLECVQDMDHENMFWYRQDPGLGLRLIYFSYDVKMKEKGDIPEGYSVSREKKERFSLILESASTNQTSMYLCATSDLGSEQYFGPGTRLTVT.

The table lists this clone with a count of one. The CDR3 nucleotides read TGTGCCAGCAGTTCTCCGGACAGGGGAAGCAATCAGCCCCAGCATTTT. It is translated as CASSSPDRGSNQPQHF. The rearrangement joins TRBV6-6 to TRBJ1-5; TRBD1 matches 9 bases. V dropped 4 bases and J dropped 1; count of bases not matched to a gene: 5. CDR3 size: 16 residues. In germline, CDR1 is MNHNY, CDR2 SVGAGI (reference sequence).

The V and J genes are TRBV6-6 and TRBJ2-4, with TRBD2 matching 8 bases. There are 16 residues in the CDR3. With V trimmed by 4 bases and J by 9 bases, 14 bases remained unmatched. Germline V gene sequence: CDR1 MNHNY, CDR2 SVGAGI (reference sequence). For the CDR3, the DNA is TGTGCCAGCAGTTCCCTCGGGGGGGAAGGGAGGGGCATTCAGTACTTC. This sequence encodes CASSSLGGEGRGIQYF.

The CDR3 coding sequence is TGCGCCAGCAGCGGACAGGGGAACGGAGGGGAAAAACTGTTTTTT. Amino acid sequence: CASSGQGNGGEKLFF. This rearrangement joins TRBV5-1 to TRBJ1-4; 9 nucleotides agree with TRBD1. V gave up 4 bases and J gave up 8 bases; unmatched junction bases: 9. The CDR3 length is 15 residues. The V gene's germline CDR1 is SGHRS and CDR2 YFSETQ.

The V call is TRBV5-7, the J call TRBJ2-3, with D possibly being TRBD1 (6 bases). TRBV5-7 belongs to the ORF category, with a function that is uncertain. This CDR3 spans 15 amino acids. V was shortened by 7 bases and J by 2 bases, with 17 bases between the two germline ends. CDR3 in amino acids: CASPPPQGFTDTQYF. Here the CDR3 DNA reads TGTGCCAGCCCTCCCCCACAGGGCTTCACAGATACGCAGTATTTT.

Comments on this clone: The junction and the germline gene differ at one end; a read error may be behind it. The chain uses TRBV30 and TRBJ1-1; no firm D call. Looked up from germline, CDR1 is GTSNPN and CDR2 is SVGIG (reference sequence). The CDR3 contains 11 residues. CDR3 sequence: CAWWRAGEGFF. The CDR3 DNA reads TGTGCCTGGTGGCGGGCCGGTGAAGGTTTCTTT.

This chain joins TRBV29-1 and TRBJ2-3; 9 bases line up with TRBD1. This CDR3 has 14 amino acids. Per the germline V gene, CDR1 is SQVTM and CDR2 is ANQGSEA. The V segment lost 3 bases and the J segment 2 bases; nucleotides outside the gene matches: 3. This chain's CDR3 is CSVEGQGPTDTQYF. The DNA of the CDR3 is TGCAGCGTTGAGGGACAGGGTCCCACAGATACGCAGTATTTT.

The chain employs TRBV6-6 and TRBJ2-5; 9 positions agree with TRBD1. V lost 5 bases and J lost 11; bases outside the gene matches: 9. CDR3 length equals 13 residues. The V gene's germline CDR1 is MNHNY and CDR2 SVGAGI (reference sequence). The CDR3 reads CASSTALDRGQYF. CDR3 DNA: TGTGCCAGCAGTACAGCCTTAGACAGGGGGCAGTACTTC.

Only one count was recorded for this clone. The chain links TRBV10-1 to TRBJ1-6; D unclear. The length of the CDR3 is 14 residues. V was shortened by 5 bases and J by 8 bases, with 13 bases between the two germline ends. Germline loops: CDR1 WNHNN, CDR2 SYGVQD (reference sequence). The DNA of the CDR3 is TGCGCCAGCAGTCAGACCGACGGTGATTCACCCCTCCACTTT. This sequence encodes CASSQTDGDSPLHF.